Listed below are T cell receptor beta chains from one sample, sequenced in a study of regulatory T cells in long-lasting Graves disease. TCRdb analysed the multiplex PCR reads with MiXCR anew, one entry per CDR3 protein. The sample holds fewer than 350,000 distinct CDR3 sequences, over 15% seen once. The sample here was peripheral blood mononuclear cells (PBMCs), taken at new diagnosis, from a patient treated with antithyroid drugs. These TCRs come from a female donor with Graves disease. CDR3s include the opening cysteine and the closing phenylalanine or tryptophan. The D gene is left open where the match is weak. Size tells how often a clone was seen (once, few, many) or the class of an expanded clone, and some rows leave it out.

v_call	d_call	clone_size	j_call	cdr3_nt	cdr3_aa
TRBV6-1	-	many	TRBJ1-1	TGTGCCAGCAGCCAGGGATTTGAAGCTTTCTTT	CASSQGFEAFF
TRBV2	-	many	TRBJ1-3	TGTGCCAGCACACTCAACCTCCCTGGGAACACCATATATTTT	CASTLNLPGNTIYF
TRBV6-5	TRBD2	many	TRBJ2-5	TGTGCCAGCAGTTACCCTAGGCTAGCGGTGTACCAAGAGACCCAGTACTTC	CASSYPRLAVYQETQYF
TRBV5-1	-	many	TRBJ2-7	TGCGCCAGCAGTTCCGACCACTACGAGCAGTACTTC	CASSSDHYEQYF
TRBV15	-	many	TRBJ2-5	TGTGCCACCAGCAGAGATATACCGGAGGTGGCCCAGTACTTC	CATSRDIPEVAQYF
TRBV20-1	-	many	TRBJ2-5	TGCAGTGCTATTAGCAGGAGTCTTTATGGGGAGACCCAGTACTTC	CSAISRSLYGETQYF
TRBV2	TRBD1	many	TRBJ1-1	TGTGCCAGCTGGACAGGCGGGGGGGACACTGAAGCTTTCTTT	CASWTGGGDTEAFF
TRBV24-1	TRBD2	many	TRBJ2-1	TGTGCCACCAGTGAGCCAAGCGGGAGGACTTGGAATGAGCAGTTCTTC	CATSEPSGRTWNEQFF
TRBV2	-	-	TRBJ1-4	TGCGCCAGCAGTGAAAAGGGACGCGATGAAAAACTGTTTTTT	CASSEKGRDEKLFF
TRBV5-1	-	few	TRBJ1-1	TGCGCCAGCCGGGGCACCGGGGACACTGAAGCTTTCTTT	CASRGTGDTEAFF
TRBV2	-	-	TRBJ2-5	TGTACCAGCAGTGAACAGGCTGGCGGGAAGGGGGAGACCCAGTACTTC	CTSSEQAGGKGETQYF
TRBV27	-	many	TRBJ2-7	TGTGCCAGCAGTTCAGGGGCCGACTACGAGCAGTACTTC	CASSSGADYEQYF
TRBV3-1	TRBD1	-	TRBJ2-7	TGTGCCAGCAGCCAAGCGGGACAGCACCACTACGAGCAGCACTTC	CASSQAGQHHYEQHF
TRBV13	TRBD1	few	TRBJ1-5	TGTGCCAGCAGCGGTCAGGGGGCGGGCCAGCCCCAGCATTTT	CASSGQGAGQPQHF
TRBV7-9	-	-	TRBJ2-1	TGTGCCAGCATTGGGGGGGCGAGAGAGCAGTTCTTC	CASIGGAREQFF
TRBV7-8	-	many	TRBJ2-7	TGTGCCAGCAGCTTAGGCGGGACGCCCTACGAGCAGTACTTC	CASSLGGTPYEQYF
TRBV6-1	-	many	TRBJ2-1	TGTGCCAGCAGTGAAGTCACGGAGCATTATGAGCAGTTCTTC	CASSEVTEHYEQFF
TRBV7-2	-	many	TRBJ2-7	TGTGCCAGCAGTACCGGGAGCGGCGACGAGCAGTACTTC	CASSTGSGDEQYF